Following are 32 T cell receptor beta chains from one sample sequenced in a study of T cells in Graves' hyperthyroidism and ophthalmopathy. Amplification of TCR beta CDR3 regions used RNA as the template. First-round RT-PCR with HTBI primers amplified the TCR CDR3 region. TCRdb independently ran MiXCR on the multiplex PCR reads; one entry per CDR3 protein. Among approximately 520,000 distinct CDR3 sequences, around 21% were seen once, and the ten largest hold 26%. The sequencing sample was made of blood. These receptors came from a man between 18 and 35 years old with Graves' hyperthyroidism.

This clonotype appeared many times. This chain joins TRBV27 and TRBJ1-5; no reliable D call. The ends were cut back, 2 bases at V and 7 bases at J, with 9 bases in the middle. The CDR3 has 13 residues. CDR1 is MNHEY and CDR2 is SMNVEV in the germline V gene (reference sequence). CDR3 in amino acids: CASSLIGGQPQHF. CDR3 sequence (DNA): TGTGCCAGCAGTTTAATCGGAGGCCAGCCCCAGCATTTT.

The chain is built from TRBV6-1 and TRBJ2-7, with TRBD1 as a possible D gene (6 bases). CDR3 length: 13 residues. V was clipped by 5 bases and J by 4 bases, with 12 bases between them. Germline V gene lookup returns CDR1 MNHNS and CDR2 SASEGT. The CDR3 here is CASSPLRGYEQYF. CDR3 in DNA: TGTGCCAGCAGTCCCCTCAGGGGATACGAGCAGTACTTC.

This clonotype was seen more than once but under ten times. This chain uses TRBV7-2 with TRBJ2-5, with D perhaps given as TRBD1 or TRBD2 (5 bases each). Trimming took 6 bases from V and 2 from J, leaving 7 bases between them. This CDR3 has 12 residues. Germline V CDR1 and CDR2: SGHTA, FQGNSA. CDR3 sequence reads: CASSWGQETQYF. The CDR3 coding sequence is TGTGCCAGCAGTTGGGGGCAAGAGACCCAGTACTTC.

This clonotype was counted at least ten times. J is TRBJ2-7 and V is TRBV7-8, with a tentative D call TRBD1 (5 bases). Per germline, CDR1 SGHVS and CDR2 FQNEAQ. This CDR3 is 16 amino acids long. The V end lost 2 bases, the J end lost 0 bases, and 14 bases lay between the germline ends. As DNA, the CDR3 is TGTGCCAGCAGCTTATGGGGCCGACTTGGCTCCTACGAGCAGTACTTC. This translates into CASSLWGRLGSYEQYF.

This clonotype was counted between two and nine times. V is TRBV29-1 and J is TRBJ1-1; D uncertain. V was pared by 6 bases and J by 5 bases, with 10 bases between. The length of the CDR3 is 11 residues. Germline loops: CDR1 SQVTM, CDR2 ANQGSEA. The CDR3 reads CSVVGITEAFF. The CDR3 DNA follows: TGCAGCGTCGTTGGTATTACTGAAGCTTTCTTT. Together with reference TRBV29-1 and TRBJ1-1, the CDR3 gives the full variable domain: SAVISQKPSRDICQRGTSLTIQCQVDSQVTMMFWYRQQPGQSLTLIATANQGSEATYESGFVIDKFPISRPNLTFSTLTVSNMSPEDSSIYLCSVVGITEAFFGQGTRLTVV.

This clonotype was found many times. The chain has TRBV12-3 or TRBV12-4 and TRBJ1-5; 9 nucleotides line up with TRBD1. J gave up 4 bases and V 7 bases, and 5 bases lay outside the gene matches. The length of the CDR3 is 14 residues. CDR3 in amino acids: CASTTGTGNQPQHF. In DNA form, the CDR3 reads TGTGCCAGCACAACCGGGACAGGGAATCAGCCCCAGCATTTT.

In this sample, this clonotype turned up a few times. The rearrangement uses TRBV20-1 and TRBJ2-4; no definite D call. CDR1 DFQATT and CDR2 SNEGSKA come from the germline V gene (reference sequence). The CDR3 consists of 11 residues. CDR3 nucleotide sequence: TGCTCCAGCTCGGAGAAAAACATTCAGTACTTC. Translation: CSSSEKNIQYF.

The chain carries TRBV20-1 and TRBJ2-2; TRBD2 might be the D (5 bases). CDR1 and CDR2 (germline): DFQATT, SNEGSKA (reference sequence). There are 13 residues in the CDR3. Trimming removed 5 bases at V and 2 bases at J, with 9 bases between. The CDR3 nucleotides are TGCAGTGCTTACAGCGGTAACACCGGGGAGCTGTTTTTT. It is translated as CSAYSGNTGELFF.

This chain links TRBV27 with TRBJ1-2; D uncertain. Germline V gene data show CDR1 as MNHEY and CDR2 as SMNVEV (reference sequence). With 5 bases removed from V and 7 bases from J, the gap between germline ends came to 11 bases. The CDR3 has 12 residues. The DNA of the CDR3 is TGTGCCAGCAGTGACTCCCCGGGTGGCTACACCTTC. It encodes CASSDSPGGYTF.

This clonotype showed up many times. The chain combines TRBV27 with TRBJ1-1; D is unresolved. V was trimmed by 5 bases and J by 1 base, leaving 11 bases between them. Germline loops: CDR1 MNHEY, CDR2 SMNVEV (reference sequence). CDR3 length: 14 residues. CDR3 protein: CASSPRRKNTEAFF. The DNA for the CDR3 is TGTGCCAGCAGTCCCAGACGGAAGAACACTGAAGCTTTCTTT.

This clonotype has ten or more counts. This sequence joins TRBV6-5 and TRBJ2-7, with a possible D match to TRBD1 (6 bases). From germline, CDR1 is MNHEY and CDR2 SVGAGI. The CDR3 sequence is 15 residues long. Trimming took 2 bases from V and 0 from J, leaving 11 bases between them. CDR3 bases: TGTGCCAGCAGTTACGGACAGCTTAGCTCCTACGAGCAGTACTTC. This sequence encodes CASSYGQLSSYEQYF.

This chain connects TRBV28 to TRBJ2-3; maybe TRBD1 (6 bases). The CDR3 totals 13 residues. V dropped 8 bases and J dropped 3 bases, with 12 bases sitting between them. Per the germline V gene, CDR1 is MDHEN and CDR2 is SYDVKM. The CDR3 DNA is TGTGCCAGCTCCGGACAGTCGACAGATACGCAGTATTTT. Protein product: CASSGQSTDTQYF.

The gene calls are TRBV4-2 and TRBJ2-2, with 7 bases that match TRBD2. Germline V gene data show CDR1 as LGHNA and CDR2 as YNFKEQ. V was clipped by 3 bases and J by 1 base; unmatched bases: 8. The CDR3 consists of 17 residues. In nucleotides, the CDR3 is TGTGCCAGCAGCCAGAAACGACTAGCTTTGAACACCGGGGAGCTGTTTTTT. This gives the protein CASSQKRLALNTGELFF.

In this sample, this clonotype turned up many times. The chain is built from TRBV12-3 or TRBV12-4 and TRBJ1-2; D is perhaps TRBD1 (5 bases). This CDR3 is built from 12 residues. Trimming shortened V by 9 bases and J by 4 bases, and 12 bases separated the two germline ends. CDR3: CASRDGGYGYTF. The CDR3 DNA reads TGTGCCAGTAGGGACGGAGGCTATGGCTACACCTTC.

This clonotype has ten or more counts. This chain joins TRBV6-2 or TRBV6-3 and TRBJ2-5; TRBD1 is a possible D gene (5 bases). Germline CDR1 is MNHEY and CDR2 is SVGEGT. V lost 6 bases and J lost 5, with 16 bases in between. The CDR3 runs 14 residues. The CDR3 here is CASSLTPGLETQYF. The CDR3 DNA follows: TGTGCCAGCAGCCTAACCCCAGGGTTGGAGACCCAGTACTTC.

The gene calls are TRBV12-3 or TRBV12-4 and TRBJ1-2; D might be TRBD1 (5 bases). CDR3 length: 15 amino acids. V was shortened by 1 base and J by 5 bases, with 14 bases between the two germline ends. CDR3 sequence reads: CASSLVRGGKYGYTF. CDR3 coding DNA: TGTGCCAGCAGTTTAGTTCGCGGGGGGAAGTATGGCTACACCTTC.

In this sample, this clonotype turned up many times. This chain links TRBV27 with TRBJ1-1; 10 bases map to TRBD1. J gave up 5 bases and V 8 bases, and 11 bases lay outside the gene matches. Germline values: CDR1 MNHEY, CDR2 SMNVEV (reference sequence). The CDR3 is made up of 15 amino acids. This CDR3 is CASLTSTGGFTEAFF. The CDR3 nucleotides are TGTGCCAGCCTAACCTCGACAGGGGGCTTTACTGAAGCTTTCTTT.

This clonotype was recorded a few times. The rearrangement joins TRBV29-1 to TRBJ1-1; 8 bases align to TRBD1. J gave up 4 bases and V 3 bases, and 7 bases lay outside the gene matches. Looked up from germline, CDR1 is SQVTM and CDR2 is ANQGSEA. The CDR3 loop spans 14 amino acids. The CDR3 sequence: CSVEAGGAGTEAFF. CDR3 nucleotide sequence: TGCAGCGTTGAGGCAGGGGGCGCGGGCACTGAAGCTTTCTTT.

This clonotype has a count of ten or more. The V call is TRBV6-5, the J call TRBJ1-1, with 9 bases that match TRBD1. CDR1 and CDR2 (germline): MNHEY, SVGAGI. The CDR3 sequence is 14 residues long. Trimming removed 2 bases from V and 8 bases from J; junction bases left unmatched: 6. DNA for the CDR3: TGTGCCAGCAGTTACCTAACAGGGGGCGGGGAAGCTTTCTTT. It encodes CASSYLTGGGEAFF.

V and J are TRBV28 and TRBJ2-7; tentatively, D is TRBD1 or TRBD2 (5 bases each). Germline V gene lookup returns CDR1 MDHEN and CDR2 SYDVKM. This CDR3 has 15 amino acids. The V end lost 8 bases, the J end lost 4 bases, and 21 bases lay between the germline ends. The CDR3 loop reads CASSPGTGNLYEQYF. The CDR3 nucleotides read TGTGCCAGCTCACCAGGGACCGGAAACTTATACGAGCAGTACTTC.

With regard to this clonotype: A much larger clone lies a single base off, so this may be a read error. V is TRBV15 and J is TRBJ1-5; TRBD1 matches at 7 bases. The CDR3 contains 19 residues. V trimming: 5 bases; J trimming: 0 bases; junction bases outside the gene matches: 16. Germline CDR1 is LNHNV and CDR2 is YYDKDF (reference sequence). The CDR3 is CATSHPRDRSLYSNQPQHF. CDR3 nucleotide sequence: TGTGCCACCAGCCACCCCCGGGACAGATCTTTATATAGCAATCAGCCCCAGCATTTT.

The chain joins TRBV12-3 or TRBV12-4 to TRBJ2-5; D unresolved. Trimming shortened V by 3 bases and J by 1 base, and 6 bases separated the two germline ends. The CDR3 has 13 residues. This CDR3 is CASSFGPQETQYF. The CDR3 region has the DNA TGTGCCAGCAGTTTTGGTCCCCAAGAGACCCAGTACTTC.

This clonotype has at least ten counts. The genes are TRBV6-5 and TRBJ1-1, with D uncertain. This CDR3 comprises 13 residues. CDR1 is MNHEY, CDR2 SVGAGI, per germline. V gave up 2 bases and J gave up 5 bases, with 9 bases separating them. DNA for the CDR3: TGTGCCAGCAGTTACGGCGGGTTAACTGAAGCTTTCTTT. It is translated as CASSYGGLTEAFF.

The DNA for the CDR3 is TGTGCCAGCAACCGTCAAGGGTACACCGGGGAGCTGTTTTTT. Its translation: CASNRQGYTGELFF. The rearrangement links TRBV6-1 to TRBJ2-2; no definite D call. This CDR3 is 14 amino acids long. The V gene lost 7 bases and the J gene lost 3 bases, with 12 bases spanning the gap. Per germline, CDR1 MNHNS and CDR2 SASEGT.

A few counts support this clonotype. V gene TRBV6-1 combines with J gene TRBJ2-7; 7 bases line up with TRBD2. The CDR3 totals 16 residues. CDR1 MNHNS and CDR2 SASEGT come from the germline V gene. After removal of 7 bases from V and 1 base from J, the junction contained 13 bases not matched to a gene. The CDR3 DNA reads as TGTGCCAGCACGTCCCCCCTAGCGGACTATTCCTACGAGCAGTACTTC. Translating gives CASTSPLADYSYEQYF.

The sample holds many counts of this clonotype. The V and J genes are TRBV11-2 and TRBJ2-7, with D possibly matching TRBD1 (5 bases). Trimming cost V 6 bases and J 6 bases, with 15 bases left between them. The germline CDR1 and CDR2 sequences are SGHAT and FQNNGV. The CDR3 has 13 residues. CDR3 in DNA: TGTGCCAGCAGTCCGATCAGGGTGCGCGAGCAGTACTTC. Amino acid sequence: CASSPIRVREQYF.

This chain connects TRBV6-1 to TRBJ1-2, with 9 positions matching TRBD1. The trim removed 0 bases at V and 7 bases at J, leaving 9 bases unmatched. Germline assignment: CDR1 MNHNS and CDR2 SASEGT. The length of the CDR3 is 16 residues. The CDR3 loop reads CASSEAGQGSLRGYTF. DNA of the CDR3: TGTGCCAGCAGTGAAGCGGGACAGGGATCTTTACGTGGCTACACCTTC.

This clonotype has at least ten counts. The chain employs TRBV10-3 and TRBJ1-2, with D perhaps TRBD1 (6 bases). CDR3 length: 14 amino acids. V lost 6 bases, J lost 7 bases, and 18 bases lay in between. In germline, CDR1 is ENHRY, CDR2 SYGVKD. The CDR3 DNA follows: TGTGCCATCAGACCCGGACAGTCGGAAGGTGGCTACACCTTC. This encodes CAIRPGQSEGGYTF.

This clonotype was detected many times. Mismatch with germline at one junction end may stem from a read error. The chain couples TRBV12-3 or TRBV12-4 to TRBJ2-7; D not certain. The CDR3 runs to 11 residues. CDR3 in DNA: TGTGCCAGCAATTTATGGACCCGGCAGTACTTC. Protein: CASNLWTRQYF.

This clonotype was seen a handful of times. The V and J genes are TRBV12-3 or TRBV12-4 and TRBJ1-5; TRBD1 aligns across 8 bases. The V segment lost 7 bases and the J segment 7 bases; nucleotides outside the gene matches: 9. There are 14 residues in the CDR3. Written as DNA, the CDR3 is TGTGCCAGCACCTCGACAGGGGACGGCCAGCCCCAGCATTTT. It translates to CASTSTGDGQPQHF.

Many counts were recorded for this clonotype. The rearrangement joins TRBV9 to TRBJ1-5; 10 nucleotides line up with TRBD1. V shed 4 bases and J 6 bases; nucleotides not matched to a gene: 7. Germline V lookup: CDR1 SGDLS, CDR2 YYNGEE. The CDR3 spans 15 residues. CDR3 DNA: TGTGCCAGCAGCAAGTCCGGGACAGGGGTTCAGCCCCAGCATTTT. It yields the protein CASSKSGTGVQPQHF. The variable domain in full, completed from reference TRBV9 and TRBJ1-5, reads DSGVTQTPKHLITATGQRVTLRCSPRSGDLSVYWYQQSLDQGLQFLIQYYNGEERAKGNILERFSAQQFPDLHSELNLSSLELGDSALYFCASSKSGTGVQPQHFGDGTRLSIL.

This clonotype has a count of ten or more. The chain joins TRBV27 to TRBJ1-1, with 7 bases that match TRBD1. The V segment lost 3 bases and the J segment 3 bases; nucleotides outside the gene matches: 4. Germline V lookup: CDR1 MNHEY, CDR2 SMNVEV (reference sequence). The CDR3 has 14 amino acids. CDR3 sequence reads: CASSLRQGYTEAFF. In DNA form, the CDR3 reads TGTGCCAGCAGTTTGAGACAGGGATACACTGAAGCTTTCTTT.